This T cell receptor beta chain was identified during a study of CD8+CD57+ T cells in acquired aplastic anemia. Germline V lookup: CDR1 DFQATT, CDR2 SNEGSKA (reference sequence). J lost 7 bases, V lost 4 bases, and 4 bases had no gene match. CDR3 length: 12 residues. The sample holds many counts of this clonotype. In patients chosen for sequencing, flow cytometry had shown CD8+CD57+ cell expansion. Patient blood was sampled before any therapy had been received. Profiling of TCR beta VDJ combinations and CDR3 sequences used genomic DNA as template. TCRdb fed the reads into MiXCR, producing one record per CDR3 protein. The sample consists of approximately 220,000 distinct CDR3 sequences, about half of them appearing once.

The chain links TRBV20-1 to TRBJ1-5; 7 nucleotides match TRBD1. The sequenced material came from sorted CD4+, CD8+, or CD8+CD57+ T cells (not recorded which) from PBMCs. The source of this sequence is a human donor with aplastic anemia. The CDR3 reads CSAMTGTQPQHF. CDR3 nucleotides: TGCAGTGCTATGACAGGGACCCAGCCCCAGCATTTT.